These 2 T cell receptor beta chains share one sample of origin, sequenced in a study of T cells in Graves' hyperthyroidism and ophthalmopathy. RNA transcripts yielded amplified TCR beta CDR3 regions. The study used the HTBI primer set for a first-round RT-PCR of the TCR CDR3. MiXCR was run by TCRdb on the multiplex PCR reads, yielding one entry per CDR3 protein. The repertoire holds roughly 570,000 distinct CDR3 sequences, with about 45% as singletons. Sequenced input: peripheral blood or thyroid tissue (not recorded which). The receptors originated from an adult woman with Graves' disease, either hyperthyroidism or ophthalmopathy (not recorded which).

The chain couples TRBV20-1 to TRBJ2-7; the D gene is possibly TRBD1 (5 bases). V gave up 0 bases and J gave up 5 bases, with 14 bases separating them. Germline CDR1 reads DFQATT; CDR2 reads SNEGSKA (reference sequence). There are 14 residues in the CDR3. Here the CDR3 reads CSARDWSRVHEQYF. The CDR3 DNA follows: TGCAGTGCTAGAGACTGGTCCAGGGTCCACGAGCAGTACTTC.

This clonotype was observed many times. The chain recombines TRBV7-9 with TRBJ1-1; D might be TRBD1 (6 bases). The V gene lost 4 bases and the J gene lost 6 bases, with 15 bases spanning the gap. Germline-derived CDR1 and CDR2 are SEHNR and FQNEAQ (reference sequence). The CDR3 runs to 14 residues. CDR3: CASSSTGMSSEAFF. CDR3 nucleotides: TGTGCCAGCAGCTCCACAGGGATGTCTTCTGAAGCTTTCTTT. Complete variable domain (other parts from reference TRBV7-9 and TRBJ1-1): DTGVSQNPRHKITKRGQNVTFRCDPISEHNRLYWYRQTLGQGPEFLTYFQNEAQLEKSRLLSDRFSAERPKGSFSTLEIQRTEQGDSAMYLCASSSTGMSSEAFFGQGTRLTVV.